The 24 T cell receptor beta chains presented below share a single source sample, sequenced in a study of blood T cell repertoires in COVID-19. Here immunoSEQ multiplex PCR was the method, and the copy in TCRdb shows in-frame clones only, minus some. The sample has about 140,000 clones; approximately 87% are singletons. The sample consisted of peripheral blood. The receptors stem from a woman between 40 and 50 years old with acute or convalescent COVID-19.

J is TRBJ1-1 and V is TRBV5-1; D unresolved. There are 13 residues in the CDR3. V was shortened by 0 bases and J by 1 base, with 4 bases between the two germline ends. CDR1 is SGHRS and CDR2 is YFSETQ in the germline V gene. CDR3 in amino acids: CASSLEQNTEAFF. The CDR3, as DNA: TGCGCCAGCAGCTTGGAACAGAACACTGAAGCTTTCTTT.

This chain links TRBV12-3 or TRBV12-4 with TRBJ2-3; D gene unclear. V lost 4 bases to trimming and J lost 0 bases, with 5 bases between them. There are 13 residues in the CDR3. The CDR3 here is CASSYESTDTQYF. The DNA of the CDR3 is TGTGCCAGCAGTTACGAGAGCACAGATACGCAGTATTTT.

The chain recombines TRBV29-1 with TRBJ1-2; a possible D gene is TRBD1 (5 bases). The CDR3 sequence is 15 residues long. CDR1 and CDR2 (germline): SQVTM, ANQGSEA. Trimming removed 2 bases at V and 7 bases at J, with 20 bases between. The CDR3 spells CSVEKPGWGESGYTF. As DNA, the CDR3 is TGCAGCGTTGAAAAGCCAGGGTGGGGTGAGAGTGGCTACACCTTC.

This clone was recorded only once. The V gene is TRBV30, the J gene TRBJ2-3; D perhaps matches TRBD1 (6 bases). Trimming shortened V by 5 bases and J by 2 bases, and 26 bases separated the two germline ends. Germline V gene lookup returns CDR1 GTSNPN and CDR2 SVGIG (reference sequence). There are 18 residues in the CDR3. CDR3 sequence reads: CAWLGPRTASTLTDTQYF. CDR3 in DNA: TGTGCCTGGTTGGGGCCCCGGACAGCCTCTACGCTCACAGATACGCAGTATTTT.

The chain combines TRBV27 with TRBJ2-1; perhaps TRBD1 as D (5 bases). Germline V gene lookup returns CDR1 MNHEY and CDR2 SMNVEV (reference sequence). V lost 1 base and J 1 base, leaving 11 bases between the germline ends. The CDR3 has 16 residues. In DNA form, the CDR3 reads TGTGCCAGCAGTTTATTTCAGGGCATTTCCTACAATGAGCAGTTCTTC. Translated: CASSLFQGISYNEQFF.

For the CDR3, the DNA is TGTGCCAGCAGTTTCGGGACAGGGTACTCTGGGGCCAACGTCCTGACTTTC. Protein product: CASSFGTGYSGANVLTF. The genes are TRBV27 and TRBJ2-6; the match to TRBD1 covers 9 bases. V gave up 3 bases and J gave up 0 bases; unmatched junction bases: 3. The CDR3 is 17 residues long. CDR1 is MNHEY and CDR2 is SMNVEV in the germline V gene (reference sequence).

The chain employs TRBV5-1 and TRBJ2-6; D remains unclear. V lost 3 bases to trimming and J lost 0 bases, with 7 bases between them. CDR1 SGHRS and CDR2 YFSETQ come from the germline V gene. The length of the CDR3 is 15 residues. The CDR3 protein is CASSSSVSGANVLTF. In nucleotides, the CDR3 is TGCGCCAGCAGCTCGTCAGTCTCTGGGGCCAACGTCCTGACTTTC.

This chain connects TRBV19 to TRBJ1-2; possible D gene TRBD1, 6 bases. V lost 4 bases and J 2 bases, leaving 11 bases between the germline ends. The CDR3 has 14 amino acids. CDR1 and CDR2 from the germline V gene are LNHDA and SQIVND (reference sequence). CDR3 sequence (DNA): TGTGCCAGTAGTAAACAGGGAGCGAACTATGGCTACACCTTC. It yields the protein CASSKQGANYGYTF.

This clone was found once. This chain uses TRBV28 with TRBJ2-1, with 7 bases matching TRBD1. The CDR3 totals 15 residues. CDR1 is MDHEN and CDR2 is SYDVKM in the germline V gene. Losses at the gene ends were 7 bases for V and 11 bases for J; bases not matched to a gene: 17. CDR3 region: CASTNPTGWGPKQFF. As DNA, the CDR3 is TGTGCCAGCACCAATCCGACAGGGTGGGGGCCAAAGCAGTTCTTC.

V gene TRBV7-2 combines with J gene TRBJ2-1, with 16 bases lining up with TRBD2. V was clipped by 9 bases and J by 7 bases; unmatched bases: 15. CDR3 length equals 18 residues. CDR1 is SGHTA and CDR2 is FQGNSA in the germline V gene. CDR3 protein: CARPEGLAGGQVGNEQFF. CDR3 DNA: TGTGCCAGACCTGAGGGACTAGCGGGGGGGCAAGTAGGGAATGAGCAGTTCTTC.

The rearrangement links TRBV7-9 to TRBJ1-4; TRBD1 agrees at 7 bases. The CDR3 has 16 amino acids. Germline assignment: CDR1 SEHNR and CDR2 FQNEAQ (reference sequence). V lost 3 bases and J lost 0; bases outside the gene matches: 4. This CDR3 reads CASSFPGQPTNEKLFF. CDR3 sequence (DNA): TGTGCCAGCAGCTTTCCGGGACAGCCAACTAATGAAAAACTGTTTTTT.

The V gene is TRBV19, the J gene TRBJ1-5; D is ambiguous. Germline values: CDR1 LNHDA, CDR2 SQIVND (reference sequence). V lost 3 bases and J 0 bases, leaving 6 bases between the germline ends. CDR3 size: 14 residues. The CDR3 coding sequence is TGTGCCAGTAGTATGAAGCATAGCAATCAGCCCCAGCATTTT. This encodes CASSMKHSNQPQHF.

The V gene is TRBV4-3, the J gene TRBJ1-2; a possible D gene is TRBD1 (6 bases). This CDR3 contains 16 residues. Germline CDR1 LGHNA, CDR2 YSLEER. V shed 3 bases and J shed 4 bases, with 18 bases lying between them. CDR3 protein: CASSQGFGRGLYGYTF. The CDR3, as DNA: TGCGCCAGCAGCCAGGGTTTCGGCAGGGGCCTCTATGGCTACACCTTC.

The rearrangement uses TRBV28 and TRBJ1-2; 8 bases fit TRBD1. V shed 4 bases, J shed 7 bases, and the junction held 11 bases outside the gene matches. The CDR3 is 15 amino acids. Germline V CDR1 and CDR2: MDHEN, SYDVKM. CDR3 amino acids: CASSSTGDNVGGYTF. CDR3 DNA: TGTGCCAGCAGTTCGACAGGGGATAATGTGGGTGGCTACACCTTC.

The chain uses TRBV29-1 and TRBJ2-3; D uncertain. Germline V gene lookup returns CDR1 SQVTM and CDR2 ANQGSEA. The CDR3 consists of 9 residues. CDR3 bases: TGCACCTCGGAGGATACGCAGTATTTT. Translated, it gives CTSEDTQYF.

This sequence joins TRBV2 and TRBJ2-1, with TRBD2 identical over 9 bases. CDR1 SNHLY and CDR2 FYNNEI come from the germline V gene. Losses at the gene ends were 5 bases for V and 11 bases for J; bases not matched to a gene: 19. This CDR3 has 17 amino acids. The CDR3 loop is CASSLGLRPSGDIKQFF. DNA of the CDR3: TGTGCCAGCAGTTTGGGTTTGAGGCCTAGCGGGGACATTAAGCAGTTCTTC.

CDR3 coding DNA: TGTGCCAGCAGTTACGGGACACCTTACTACGAGCAGTACTTC. It encodes CASSYGTPYYEQYF. This chain connects TRBV27 to TRBJ2-7, with D possibly TRBD1 on 6 matching bases. Trimming left V 4 bases short and J 3 bases short, with 13 bases between. The CDR3 has 14 amino acids. Germline assignment: CDR1 MNHEY and CDR2 SMNVEV (reference sequence).

In this sample, this clone turned up once. CDR3 DNA: TGTGCCAGCAGCTTAGGCGACAATTCTGGAAACACCATATATTTT. It yields the protein CASSLGDNSGNTIYF. The chain recombines TRBV7-9 with TRBJ1-3; no definite D call. V lost 1 base, J lost 1 base, and 8 bases lay in between. CDR1 and CDR2 from the germline V gene are SEHNR and FQNEAQ (reference sequence). The CDR3 consists of 15 residues.

The chain uses TRBV5-1 and TRBJ2-7, with TRBD1 matching 12 bases. After removal of 4 bases from V and 5 bases from J, the junction contained 13 bases not matched to a gene. Per germline, CDR1 SGHRS and CDR2 YFSETQ. The CDR3 has 17 amino acids. The CDR3 spells CASSDLPGQGARNEQYF. As DNA, the CDR3 is TGCGCCAGCAGCGACCTGCCGGGACAGGGGGCTCGGAACGAGCAGTACTTC.

The rearrangement links TRBV19 to TRBJ1-1; 9 bases fit TRBD1. Unmatched junction bases numbered 7, after V lost 2 bases and J lost 6 bases. The germline gives CDR1 LNHDA, CDR2 SQIVND (reference sequence). The CDR3 spans 15 residues. The CDR3 loop is CASSIRGQGLSEAFF. CDR3 in DNA: TGTGCCAGTAGTATACGGGGACAGGGATTGTCTGAAGCTTTCTTT.

This chain links TRBV28 with TRBJ1-2, with 8 nucleotides matching TRBD1. Germline V gene sequence: CDR1 MDHEN, CDR2 SYDVKM. The CDR3 has 16 residues. V shed 7 bases and J 1 base; nucleotides not matched to a gene: 11. In DNA, the CDR3 is TGTGCCAGCACCGTCCCCGGACAGGGTTTTAACTATGGCTACACCTTC. Translation: CASTVPGQGFNYGYTF.

The chain joins TRBV12-5 to TRBJ2-7; D might be TRBD1 (6 bases). Germline CDR1 and CDR2: LGHNT and FRNRAP. The CDR3 consists of 14 residues. Trimming shortened V by 0 bases and J by 1 base, and 7 bases separated the two germline ends. The CDR3 DNA follows: TGTGCTAGTGGTTTGGTACAGGGATCCTACGAGCAGTACTTC. Residues: CASGLVQGSYEQYF.

The genes are TRBV7-8 and TRBJ2-1; weak D call: TRBD2 (6 bases). This CDR3 comprises 15 residues. CDR1 is SGHVS and CDR2 is FQNEAQ in the germline V gene. Between the trimmed V and J ends, which lost 2 bases and 0 bases, there was a span of 8 bases. CDR3 nucleotide sequence: TGTGCCAGCAGCTTACTAGCGAGCTCCTACAATGAGCAGTTCTTC. It encodes CASSLLASSYNEQFF. Full variable domain (outside the CDR3, taken from reference TRBV7-8 and TRBJ2-1): GAGVSQSPRYKVAKRGQDVALRCDPISGHVSLFWYQQALGQGPEFLTYFQNEAQLDKSGLPSDRFFAERPEGSVSTLKIQRTQQEDSAVYLCASSLLASSYNEQFFGPGTRLTVL.

The CDR3 DNA reads TGTGCCAGCAGTGAATCGGGGGACAGCTATGGCTACACCTTC. Translating gives CASSESGDSYGYTF. The rearrangement joins TRBV2 to TRBJ1-2, with 7 positions matching TRBD1. The CDR3 sequence is 14 residues long. The trim removed 2 bases at V and 4 bases at J, leaving 4 bases unmatched. Germline V gene data show CDR1 as SNHLY and CDR2 as FYNNEI.